This T cell receptor (beta chain) originates from a study of PD-1 blockade in classical Hodgkin lymphoma. Study-wide results and caveats: A significant rise in TCR diversity by C4D1 was seen for CD4+ but not CD8+ cells.

Repertoires were generated with immunoSEQ multiplex PCR, while TCRdb's copy carries only in-frame clones and drops some. This table has just over 60,000 clones, about 91% appearing once. For this clone: Its matching antigen is unknown.

This CDR3 comprises 17 residues. Trimming left V 5 bases short and J 5 bases short, with 24 bases between. CDR1 SGHAT and CDR2 FQNNGV come from the germline V gene. With no exception, relapse followed autologous stem cell transplantation in all patients, and brentuximab vedotin exposure varied. Specimen: peripheral blood mononuclear cells (PBMCs), collected at baseline. The source is a human donor with classical Hodgkin lymphoma. The J gene is TRBJ1-2, the V gene TRBV11-2, with D tentatively TRBD1 (5 bases). The CDR3 DNA follows: TGTGCCAGCAGCCCAAGACAGTTCCGGACTCCGATTTATGGCTACACCTTC. Protein sequence: CASSPRQFRTPIYGYTF.